Following are 24 T cell receptor beta chains from one sample sequenced in a study of glioma-infiltrating T cells. Using RNA template, CDR3s of TCR alpha and beta were amplified with iRepertoire arm-PCR. Using its own MiXCR run on the multiplex PCR reads, TCRdb lists one record per CDR3 protein. The sample consists of 35,000 to 45,000 distinct CDR3 sequences, 20% to 25% of them appearing once. What was sequenced was glioma tissue, nonneoplastic brain tissue, or PBMCs (not recorded which). The source of these receptors is a human donor with low-grade glioma or glioblastoma, undergoing nonglioma brain surgery, or in good health (not recorded which).

Relative to its sample, this clonotype is medium-sized. This chain uses TRBV6-6 with TRBJ1-5, with D unresolved. V lost 2 bases and J lost 4, with 6 bases in between. Germline values: CDR1 MNHNY, CDR2 SVGAGI (reference sequence). The CDR3 consists of 13 residues. The CDR3 here is CASSYGANQPQHF. CDR3 sequence (DNA): TGTGCCAGCAGTTACGGCGCGAATCAGCCCCAGCATTTT.

This clonotype has ten or more counts. The chain joins TRBV28 to TRBJ2-7; D perhaps matches TRBD2 (7 bases). The CDR3 spans 15 residues. V shed 8 bases and J shed 8 bases, with 25 bases lying between them. CDR1 MDHEN and CDR2 SYDVKM come from the germline V gene. Here the CDR3 DNA reads TGTGCCAGCTGCCCGGGGGGCGGAGCCCCGGTTCAGCAGTACGTC. Its protein is CASCPGGGAPVQQYV.

This clonotype was seen only a few times. CDR3 amino acids: CASSVDPSEETQYF. Here the CDR3 DNA reads TGTGCCAGCAGCGTAGACCCCTCGGAGGAGACCCAGTACTTC. The chain is built from TRBV9 and TRBJ2-5, with D hard to call. The V end was cut by 0 bases, the J end by 5 bases, with 11 bases between. Per the germline V gene, CDR1 is SGDLS and CDR2 is YYNGEE. The CDR3 is made up of 14 amino acids.

This clonotype was recorded at least ten times. V gene TRBV28 combines with J gene TRBJ2-7; 7 bases line up with TRBD2. Germline CDR1 and CDR2: MDHEN and SYDVKM. The CDR3 is 12 residues long. Germline trimming cut 2 bases from V and 6 bases from J; bases unmatched to any gene: 1. CDR3 sequence: CASSLGGGEQYF. DNA of the CDR3: TGTGCCAGCAGTTTAGGGGGGGGCGAGCAGTACTTC.

A note on this clonotype: A single base separates this from a much larger clone, so it may be a read error. The chain combines TRBV28 with TRBJ2-5; a possible D gene is TRBD2 (7 bases). The V end was cut by 9 bases, the J end by 5 bases, with 19 bases between. CDR3 length: 14 amino acids. Germline assignment: CDR1 MDHEN and CDR2 SYDVKM. CDR3: CARSPLEGGETQYF. The CDR3 nucleotides are TGTGCCAGATCCCCCTTGGAGGGGGGGGAGACCCAGTACTTC. The full variable domain, in which reference TRBV28 and TRBJ2-5 provide the parts outside the CDR3, is DVKVTQSSRYLVKRTGEKVFLECVQDMDHENMFWYRQDPGLGLRLIYFSYDVKMKEKGDIPEGYSVSREKKERFSLILESASTNQTSMYLCARSPLEGGETQYFGPGTRLLVL.

The V call is TRBV2, the J call TRBJ1-6; 9 nucleotides agree with TRBD1. The junction had 8 bases not matched to a gene; V was cut back by 4 bases and J by 7 bases. CDR1 and CDR2 (germline): SNHLY, FYNNEI. The CDR3 totals 16 residues. CDR3 sequence (DNA): TGTGCCAGCAGTGCCACCGGGGACAGGGCCAATTCACCCCTCCACTTT. Its translation is CASSATGDRANSPLHF. The full variable domain, completed using reference TRBV2 and TRBJ1-6, is EPEVTQTPSHQVTQMGQEVILRCVPISNHLYFYWYRQILGQKVEFLVSFYNNEISEKSEIFDDQFSVERPDGSNFTLKIRSTKLEDSAMYFCASSATGDRANSPLHFGNGTRLTVT.

This chain links TRBV12-3 or TRBV12-4 with TRBJ2-3; 7 bases align to TRBD1. With V trimmed by 6 bases and J by 3 bases, 6 bases remained unmatched. This CDR3 is 14 amino acids long. The chain's CDR3 is CASSNSRGTDTQYF. CDR3 nucleotides: TGTGCCAGCAGCAATAGCAGGGGGACAGATACGCAGTATTTT.

This clonotype was observed at least ten times. The V gene is TRBV12-3 or TRBV12-4, the J gene TRBJ1-2; 8 bases map to TRBD1. The V and J ends lost 6 bases and 5 bases, in that order; junction bases with no gene match: 8. This CDR3 spans 14 amino acids. CDR3 sequence: CASRPGTGTYGYTF. CDR3 DNA: TGTGCCAGCAGACCGGGGACAGGAACGTATGGCTACACCTTC.

This clonotype was seen ten or more times. The chain uses TRBV28 and TRBJ2-1, with TRBD2 matching 9 bases. The CDR3 sequence is 17 residues long. CDR1 and CDR2 (germline): MDHEN, SYDVKM. With 5 bases clipped from V and 1 base from J, the junction kept 9 bases outside the gene matches. CDR3 residues: CASSRGPAGGSYNEQFF. For the CDR3, the DNA is TGTGCCAGCAGTCGAGGCCCAGCGGGGGGATCCTACAATGAGCAGTTCTTC.

In the case of this clonotype: This may be a read error: a much more frequent sequence differs by one nucleotide. The chain recombines TRBV2 with TRBJ2-1; tentatively, D is TRBD1 (5 bases). This CDR3 contains 14 residues. Germline V gene data show CDR1 as SNHLY and CDR2 as FYNNEI. CDR3 nucleotide sequence: TGTGCCAGCCGAATCGAGACAGATACCTCAAAGCAGTCCTTC. This gives the protein CASRIETDTSKQSF.

This clonotype was counted many times. The chain employs TRBV5-1 and TRBJ1-4; D is perhaps TRBD1 (5 bases). The CDR3 consists of 16 residues. V lost 0 bases, J lost 2 bases, and 11 bases lay in between. Germline CDR1 and CDR2: SGHRS and YFSETQ. The CDR3 coding sequence is TGCGCCAGCAGCTTGGCCGGGGGGGTGACTAATGAAAAACTGTTTTTT. Translation gives CASSLAGGVTNEKLFF.

The V and J genes are TRBV5-5 and TRBJ1-1, with a possible D match to TRBD1 (6 bases). V dropped 5 bases and J dropped 8 bases, with 16 bases sitting between them. Germline values: CDR1 SGHKS, CDR2 YYEKEE (reference sequence). The CDR3 totals 13 residues. CDR3 nucleotide sequence: TGTGCCAGCAGTCCGGACGGGGACATGGAAGCTTTCTTT. It specifies CASSPDGDMEAFF.

CDR3 DNA: TGTGCCAGCAGCTTCAGGTCGGGGGATCAGTTCTTC. Translated: CASSFRSGDQFF. This chain connects TRBV5-6 to TRBJ2-1; a weak D match, TRBD2 (6 bases). There are 12 residues in the CDR3. Germline V gene sequence: CDR1 SGHDT, CDR2 YYEEEE. With 2 bases removed from V and 13 bases from J, the gap between germline ends came to 13 bases.

This clonotype appeared a few times. The V and J genes are TRBV29-1 and TRBJ2-3; 14 bases match TRBD2. CDR3 length: 15 residues. The germline CDR1 and CDR2 sequences are SQVTM and ANQGSEA. J was trimmed by 4 bases and V by 6 bases; bases with no gene match: 6. The CDR3 DNA follows: TGCAGCGTGATGACTAGCGGGGGGGCATCAGATACGCAGTATTTT. Amino acids: CSVMTSGGASDTQYF.

This clonotype has a count of ten or more. The J gene is TRBJ2-2, the V gene TRBV2, with D unresolved. The CDR3 is 16 residues long. Trimming left V 5 bases short and J 4 bases short, with 17 bases between. In germline, CDR1 is SNHLY, CDR2 FYNNEI. The CDR3 here is CASSFPIDSVTGELFF. The DNA of the CDR3 is TGTGCCAGCAGTTTTCCGATTGATTCGGTCACCGGGGAGCTGTTTTTT.

At least ten counts were recorded for this clonotype. The V and J genes are TRBV10-3 and TRBJ1-1; TRBD1 might be the D (6 bases). Germline CDR1 is ENHRY and CDR2 is SYGVKD. CDR3 length: 15 amino acids. V gave up 6 bases and J gave up 0 bases, with 14 bases separating them. CDR3 coding DNA: TGTGCCATCAGGTCACAGGGTACGATGAACACTGAAGCTTTCTTT. It encodes CAIRSQGTMNTEAFF.

This clonotype was picked up a small number of times. This sequence joins TRBV29-1 and TRBJ2-7; TRBD1 matches at 10 bases. This CDR3 has 12 amino acids. J was trimmed by 5 bases and V by 5 bases; bases with no gene match: 3. Germline CDR1 reads SQVTM; CDR2 reads ANQGSEA. CDR3 region: CSVRQGAHEQYF. CDR3 DNA: TGCAGCGTTAGACAGGGGGCCCACGAGCAGTACTTC.

This clonotype was seen repeatedly, ten times or more. This chain connects TRBV18 to TRBJ1-5, with no clear D. V lost 4 bases and J 5 bases, leaving 12 bases between the germline ends. Germline V gives CDR1 KGHSH, CDR2 LQKENI. This CDR3 is 14 amino acids long. The CDR3 loop is CASSREPVYQPQHF. CDR3 sequence (DNA): TGTGCCAGCTCACGCGAACCAGTTTATCAGCCCCAGCATTTT.

This clonotype was seen ten or more times. This chain connects TRBV7-6 to TRBJ2-7; TRBD1 matches 7 bases. The CDR3 has 12 amino acids. Germline values: CDR1 SGHVS, CDR2 FNYEAQ. V lost 11 bases and J lost 1; bases outside the gene matches: 5. The DNA of the CDR3 is TGTGCCTCCGGGACAGAGTCCTACGAGCAGTACTTC. Translated: CASGTESYEQYF. Looking up the rest from reference TRBV7-6 and TRBJ2-7 gives the full variable domain: GAGVSQSPRYKVTKRGQDVALRCDPISGHVSLYWYRQALGQGPEFLTYFNYEAQQDKSGLPNDRFSAERPEGSISTLTIQRTEQRDSAMYRCASGTESYEQYFGPGTRLTVT.

This clonotype was detected ten times or more. V is TRBV20-1 and J is TRBJ2-1; 7 positions match TRBD1. V lost 3 bases to trimming and J lost 4 bases; unmatched junction nucleotides: 9. CDR1 and CDR2 (germline): DFQATT, SNEGSKA (reference sequence). The CDR3 covers 15 residues. In DNA, the CDR3 is TGCAGTGCTAGCCCGTTCGGGACAGCATACAATGAGCAGTTCTTC. It codes for CSASPFGTAYNEQFF.

This clonotype has at least ten counts. In DNA form, the CDR3 reads TGCAGTGCTACTTCAGGGGCCGGCGGTCAGCCCCAGCATTTT. Residues: CSATSGAGGQPQHF. The chain has TRBV20-1 and TRBJ1-5; D may be TRBD1 (6 bases). Germline V CDR1 and CDR2: DFQATT, SNEGSKA (reference sequence). V lost 4 bases, J lost 6 bases, and 16 bases lay in between. The CDR3 runs 14 residues.

This clonotype was found many times. The chain has TRBV7-9 and TRBJ2-1, with TRBD2 matching 13 bases. J lost 8 bases, V lost 4 bases, and 5 bases had no gene match. This CDR3 contains 15 residues. Per the germline V gene, CDR1 is SEHNR and CDR2 is FQNEAQ (reference sequence). CDR3: CASSSTSGRLYEQFF. CDR3 bases: TGTGCCAGCAGCTCGACTAGCGGGAGGCTCTATGAGCAGTTCTTC.

The table lists this clonotype with many counts. J is TRBJ1-1 and V is TRBV12-3 or TRBV12-4, with D unclear. The CDR3 covers 13 residues. V lost 5 bases and J 1 base, leaving 8 bases between the germline ends. CDR3 DNA: TGTGCCAGCAGTATAACAGAGAACACTGAAGCTTTCTTT. Translation: CASSITENTEAFF.

This clonotype was found many times. The rearrangement links TRBV28 to TRBJ1-5, with D uncertain. The CDR3 runs 13 residues. The germline V gene encodes CDR1 MDHEN and CDR2 SYDVKM. Trimming shortened V by 5 bases and J by 5 bases, and 10 bases separated the two germline ends. In DNA, the CDR3 is TGTGCCAGCAGTCCCCTAGAGGATCAGCCCCAGCATTTT. Translated, it gives CASSPLEDQPQHF.